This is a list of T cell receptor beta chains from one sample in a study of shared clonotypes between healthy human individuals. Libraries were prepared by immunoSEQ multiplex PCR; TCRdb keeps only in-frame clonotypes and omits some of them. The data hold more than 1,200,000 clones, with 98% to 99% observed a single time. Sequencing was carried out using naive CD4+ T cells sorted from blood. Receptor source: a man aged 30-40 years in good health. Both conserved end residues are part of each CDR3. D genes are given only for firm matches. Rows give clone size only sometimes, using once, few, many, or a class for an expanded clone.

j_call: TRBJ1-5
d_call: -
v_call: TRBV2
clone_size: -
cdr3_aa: CASSEGFSNQPQHF
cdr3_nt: TGTGCCAGCAGTGAGGGGTTCAGCAATCAGCCCCAGCATTTT

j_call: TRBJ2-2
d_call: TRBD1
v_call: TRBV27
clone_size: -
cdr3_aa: CASSSQGQKNTGELFF
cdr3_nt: TGTGCCAGCAGTTCCCAGGGACAGAAGAACACCGGGGAGCTGTTTTTT

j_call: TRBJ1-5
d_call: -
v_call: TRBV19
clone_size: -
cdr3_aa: CASQEGRGQPQHF
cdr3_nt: TGTGCCAGTCAAGAGGGGAGGGGTCAGCCCCAGCATTTT

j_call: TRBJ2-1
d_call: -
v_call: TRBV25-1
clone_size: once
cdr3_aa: CASSGQVSYEQFF
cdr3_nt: TGTGCCAGCAGTGGACAGGTTAGCTATGAGCAGTTCTTC

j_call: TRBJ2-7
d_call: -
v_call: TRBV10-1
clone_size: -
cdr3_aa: CASSEAGDLREQYF
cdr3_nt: TGCGCCAGCAGTGAAGCCGGTGACCTACGGGAGCAGTACTTC

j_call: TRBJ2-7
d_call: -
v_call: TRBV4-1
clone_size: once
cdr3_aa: CASSQKGTSYEQYF
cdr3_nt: TGCGCCAGCAGCCAAAAGGGGACTTCCTACGAGCAGTACTTC

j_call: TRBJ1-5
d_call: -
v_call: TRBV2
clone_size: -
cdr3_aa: CASNRDGSNQPQHF
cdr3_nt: TGTGCCAGCAATAGAGACGGGAGCAATCAGCCCCAGCATTTT

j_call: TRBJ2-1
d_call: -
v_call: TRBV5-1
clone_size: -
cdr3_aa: CASSLESRYNEQFF
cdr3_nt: TGCGCCAGCAGCTTGGAAAGCCGCTACAATGAGCAGTTCTTC

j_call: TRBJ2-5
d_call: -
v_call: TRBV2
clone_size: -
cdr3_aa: CASSDVGSETQYF
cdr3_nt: TGTGCCAGCAGTGACGTCGGATCAGAGACCCAGTACTTC

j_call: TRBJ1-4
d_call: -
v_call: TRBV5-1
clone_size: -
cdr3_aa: CASSLGMSATNEKLFF
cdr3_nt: TGCGCCAGCAGCTTAGGTATGAGCGCAACTAATGAAAAACTGTTTTTT

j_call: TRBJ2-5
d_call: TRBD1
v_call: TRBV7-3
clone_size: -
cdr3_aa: CASSSGTGPTQYF
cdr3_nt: TGTGCCAGCAGCTCCGGGACAGGGCCGACCCAGTACTTC

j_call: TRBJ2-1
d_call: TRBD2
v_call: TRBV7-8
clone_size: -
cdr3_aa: CASSPHLGGRAKNEQFF
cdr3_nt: TGTGCCAGCAGCCCCCACCTCGGCGGGAGGGCCAAGAATGAGCAGTTCTTC

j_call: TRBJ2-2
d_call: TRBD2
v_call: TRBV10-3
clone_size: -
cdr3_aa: CAISKTSGLRDTGELFF
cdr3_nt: TGTGCCATCAGCAAGACTAGCGGCCTTCGAGACACCGGGGAGCTGTTTTTT

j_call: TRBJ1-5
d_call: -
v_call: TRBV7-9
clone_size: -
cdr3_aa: CASSHGGDPRYYSNQPQHF
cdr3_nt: TGTGCCAGCAGCCATGGGGGGGATCCCCGATATTATAGCAATCAGCCCCAGCATTTT

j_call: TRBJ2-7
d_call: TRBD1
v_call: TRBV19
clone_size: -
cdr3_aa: CASSTPTGGGYEQYF
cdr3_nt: TGTGCCAGTAGTACCCCAACAGGGGGAGGCTACGAGCAGTACTTC

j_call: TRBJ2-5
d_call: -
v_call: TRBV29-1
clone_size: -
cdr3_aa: CSVVRGSETQYF
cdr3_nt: TGCAGCGTTGTTAGGGGCTCAGAGACCCAGTACTTC

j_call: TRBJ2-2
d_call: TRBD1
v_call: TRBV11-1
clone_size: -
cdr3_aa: CASSSSGTATGELFF
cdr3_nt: TGTGCCAGCAGCAGTTCCGGGACAGCCACCGGGGAGCTGTTTTTT

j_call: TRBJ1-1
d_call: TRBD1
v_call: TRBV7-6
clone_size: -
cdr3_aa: CASINSQGGRAEAFF
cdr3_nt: TGTGCCAGCATCAACTCTCAGGGGGGTCGGGCTGAAGCTTTCTTT

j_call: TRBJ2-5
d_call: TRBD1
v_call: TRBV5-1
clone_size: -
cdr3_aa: CASSFNPQGAEETQYF
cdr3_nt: TGCGCCAGCAGCTTTAACCCACAGGGGGCGGAGGAGACCCAGTACTTC

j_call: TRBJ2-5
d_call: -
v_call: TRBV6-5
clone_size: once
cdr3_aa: CASSYGWAQIETQYF
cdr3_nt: TGTGCCAGCAGTTACGGCTGGGCCCAGATTGAGACCCAGTACTTC

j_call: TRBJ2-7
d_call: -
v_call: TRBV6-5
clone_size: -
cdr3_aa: CASSYSDIHNEQYF
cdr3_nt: TGTGCCAGCAGTTATTCGGACATCCATAACGAGCAGTACTTC

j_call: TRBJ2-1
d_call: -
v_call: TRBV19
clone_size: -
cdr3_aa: CASRQNSYNEQFF
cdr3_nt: TGTGCCAGTAGGCAGAACTCCTACAATGAGCAGTTCTTC

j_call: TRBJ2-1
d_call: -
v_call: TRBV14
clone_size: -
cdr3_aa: CASSTVGRVPYNEQFF
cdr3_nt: TGTGCCAGCAGCACCGTTGGCAGGGTCCCCTACAATGAGCAGTTCTTC

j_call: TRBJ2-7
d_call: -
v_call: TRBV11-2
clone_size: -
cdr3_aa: CASSLPPYEQYF
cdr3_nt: TGTGCCAGCAGCCTACCCCCCTACGAGCAGTACTTC

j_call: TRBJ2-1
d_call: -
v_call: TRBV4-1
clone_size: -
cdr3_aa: CASSQDSIGGSAYNEQFF
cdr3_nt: TGCGCCAGCAGCCAAGACTCCATCGGGGGTAGTGCCTACAATGAGCAGTTCTTC

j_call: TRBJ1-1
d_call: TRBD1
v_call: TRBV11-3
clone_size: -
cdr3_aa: CASSKQGATEAFF
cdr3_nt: TGTGCCAGCAGCAAACAGGGGGCTACTGAAGCTTTCTTT

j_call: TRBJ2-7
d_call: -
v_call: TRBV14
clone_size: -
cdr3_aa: CASSKRLGRYTYEQYF
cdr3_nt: TGTGCCAGCAGCAAGCGACTAGGACGGTATACCTACGAGCAGTACTTC

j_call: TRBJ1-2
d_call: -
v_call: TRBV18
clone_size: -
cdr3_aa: CASSPAGVEGYTF
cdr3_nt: TGTGCCAGCTCACCGGCAGGGGTAGAGGGCTACACCTTC

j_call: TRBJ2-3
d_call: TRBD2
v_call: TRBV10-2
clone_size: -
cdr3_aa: CASSEGGRASDTQYF
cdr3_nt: TGCGCCAGCAGTGAGGGCGGGAGGGCCTCAGATACGCAGTATTTT

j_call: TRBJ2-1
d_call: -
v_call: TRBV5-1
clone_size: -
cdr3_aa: CASSLVLTYNEQFF
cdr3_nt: TGCGCCAGCAGCTTGGTTCTGACATACAATGAGCAGTTCTTC

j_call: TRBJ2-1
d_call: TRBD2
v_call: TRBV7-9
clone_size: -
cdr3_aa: CASSKGLVWANEQFF
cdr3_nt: TGTGCCAGCAGCAAGGGACTAGTGTGGGCCAATGAGCAGTTCTTC

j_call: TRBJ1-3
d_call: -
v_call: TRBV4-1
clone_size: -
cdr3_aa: CASSQGSFGQGSGNTIYF
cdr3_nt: TGCGCCAGCAGCCAAGGTTCCTTTGGGCAGGGCTCTGGAAACACCATATATTTT

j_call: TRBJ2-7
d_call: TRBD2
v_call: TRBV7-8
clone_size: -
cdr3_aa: CASSMRRGLAGDYEQYF
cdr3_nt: TGTGCCAGCAGCATGCGGCGGGGGCTAGCGGGAGACTACGAGCAGTACTTC

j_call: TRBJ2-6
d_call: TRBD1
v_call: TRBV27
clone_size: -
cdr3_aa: CASSFKGQGAGANVLTF
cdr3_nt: TGTGCCAGCAGTTTTAAGGGACAGGGAGCCGGGGCCAACGTCCTGACTTTC

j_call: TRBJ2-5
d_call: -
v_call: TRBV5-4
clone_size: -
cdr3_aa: CASSPKNQETQYF
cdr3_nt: TGTGCCAGCAGCCCGAAAAACCAAGAGACCCAGTACTTC

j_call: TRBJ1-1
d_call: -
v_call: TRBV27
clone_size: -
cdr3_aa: CASSLAGGTEAFF
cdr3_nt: TGTGCCAGCAGTTTGGCGGGTGGAACTGAAGCTTTCTTT

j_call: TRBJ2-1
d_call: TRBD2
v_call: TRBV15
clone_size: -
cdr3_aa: CATSRSGTLYNEQFF
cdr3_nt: TGTGCCACCAGCCGTAGCGGGACACTCTACAATGAGCAGTTCTTC

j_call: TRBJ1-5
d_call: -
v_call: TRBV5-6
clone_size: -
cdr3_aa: CASSLAGQTFDQPQHF
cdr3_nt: TGTGCCAGCAGCTTGGCAGGACAGACTTTTGATCAGCCCCAGCATTTT

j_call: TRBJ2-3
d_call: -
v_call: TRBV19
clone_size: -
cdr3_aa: CASSIDWVHTDTQYF
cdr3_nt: TGTGCCAGTAGTATAGATTGGGTCCACACAGATACGCAGTATTTT

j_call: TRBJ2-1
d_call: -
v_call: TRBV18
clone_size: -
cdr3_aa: CASSPKTDSYNEQFF
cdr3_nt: TGTGCCAGCTCACCAAAAACGGACTCCTACAATGAGCAGTTCTTC

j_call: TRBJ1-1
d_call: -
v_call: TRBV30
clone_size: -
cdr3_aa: CAWSNIMNTEAFF
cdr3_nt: TGTGCCTGGAGTAACATAATGAACACTGAAGCTTTCTTT

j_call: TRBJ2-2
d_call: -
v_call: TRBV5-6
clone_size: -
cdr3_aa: CASSLLRRSWGNTGELFF
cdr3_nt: TGTGCCAGCAGCTTGCTCAGGAGGAGTTGGGGGAACACCGGGGAGCTGTTTTTT

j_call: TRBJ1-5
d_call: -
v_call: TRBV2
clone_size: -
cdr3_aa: CASSVEVNQPQHF
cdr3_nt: TGTGCCAGCAGTGTGGAGGTCAATCAGCCCCAGCATTTT

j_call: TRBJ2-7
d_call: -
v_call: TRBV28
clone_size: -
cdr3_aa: CASSQLAGEQYF
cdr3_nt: TGTGCCAGCAGTCAGCTAGCCGGCGAGCAGTACTTC

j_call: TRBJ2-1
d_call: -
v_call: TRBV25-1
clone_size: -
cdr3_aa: CASSRDSYNEQFF
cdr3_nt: TGTGCCAGCAGTCGGGACTCGTACAATGAGCAGTTCTTC

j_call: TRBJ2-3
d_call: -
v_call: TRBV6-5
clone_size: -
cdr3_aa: CASSYFGESTDTQYF
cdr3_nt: TGTGCCAGCAGTTACTTTGGTGAGAGCACAGATACGCAGTATTTT